This TCR beta chain was sequenced during a study of control samples from healthy donors and cancer patients. Method: immunoSEQ multiplex PCR; TCRdb's copy keeps in-frame clones and lacks some. This table has about 160,000 clones, 85% to 90% appearing once. Trimming removed 4 bases from V and 6 bases from J; junction bases left unmatched: 4. The CDR3 extends over 16 amino acids. Germline-derived CDR1 and CDR2 are KGHDR and SFDVKD. The material sequenced was blood. This TCR derives from a man aged 25 to 40 in good health. The rearrangement links TRBV24-1 to TRBJ2-3; TRBD2 matches at 15 bases. The CDR3 is CATSDSGTSGRDTQYF. The CDR3 region has the DNA TGTGCCACCAGTGACTCGGGGACTAGCGGGAGGGATACGCAGTATTTT.